In its sample, the clone carrying this T cell receptor beta chain was seen once. Clones were read by immunoSEQ multiplex PCR, and TCRdb kept only the in-frame ones, dropping some. The sample contains roughly 100,000 clones, around 90% of which appear only once. V was trimmed by 2 bases and J by 2 bases, leaving 5 bases between them. The CDR3 sequence is 13 residues long. Germline values: CDR1 MNHEY, CDR2 SVGAGI. The data originate from a study of T cell changes during pregnancy in multiple sclerosis. This chain joins TRBV6-5 and TRBJ2-3; D is uncertain. Material: peripheral blood, obtained before pregnancy. The TCR comes from a female donor with multiple sclerosis, enrolled in a pregnancy study. The CDR3 reads CASSYDTTDTQYF. Here the CDR3 DNA reads TGTGCCAGCAGTTACGACACCACAGATACGCAGTATTTT.